This T cell receptor (beta chain) was profiled in a study of PD-1 blockade in classical Hodgkin lymphoma. Background on the study: Intravenous delivery of nivolumab at 3 mg/kg to patients occurred every 2 weeks.

Only in-frame clones appear in the TCRdb table, and some are missing; sequencing was by immunoSEQ multiplex PCR. The sample yields 95,000 or so clones, 75% to 90% seen once. Notes on the study in general: Complete responders' diversity at baseline resembled that of newly diagnosed patients.

V was clipped by 5 bases and J by 9 bases, with 20 bases between them. The CDR3 is made up of 14 amino acids. The germline V gene has CDR1 GTSNPN and CDR2 SVGIG (reference sequence). To note about this clone: Its antigen remains unknown.

Every patient experienced relapse after autologous stem cell transplantation, and brentuximab vedotin exposure varied. This chain connects TRBV30 to TRBJ2-1; maybe TRBD2 (5 bases). This specimen was peripheral blood mononuclear cells (PBMCs), taken at baseline. This TCR was recovered from a human donor with classical Hodgkin lymphoma. The CDR3 DNA reads TGTGCCTGGGGAAATTTACTAGAATCCGGTGAGCAGTTCTTC. Protein sequence: CAWGNLLESGEQFF.